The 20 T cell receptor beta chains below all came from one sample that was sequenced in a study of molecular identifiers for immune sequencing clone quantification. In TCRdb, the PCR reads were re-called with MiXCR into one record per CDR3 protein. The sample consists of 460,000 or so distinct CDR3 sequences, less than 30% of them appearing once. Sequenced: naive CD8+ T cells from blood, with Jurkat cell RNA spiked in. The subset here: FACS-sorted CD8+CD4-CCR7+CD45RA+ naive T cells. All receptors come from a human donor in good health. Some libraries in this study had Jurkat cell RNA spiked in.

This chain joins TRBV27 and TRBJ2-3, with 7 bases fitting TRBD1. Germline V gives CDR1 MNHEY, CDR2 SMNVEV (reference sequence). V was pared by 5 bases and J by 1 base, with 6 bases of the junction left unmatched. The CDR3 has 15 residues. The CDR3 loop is CASSLRQGRTDTQYF. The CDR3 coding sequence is TGTGCCAGCAGTCTAAGACAGGGCCGCACAGATACGCAGTATTTT.

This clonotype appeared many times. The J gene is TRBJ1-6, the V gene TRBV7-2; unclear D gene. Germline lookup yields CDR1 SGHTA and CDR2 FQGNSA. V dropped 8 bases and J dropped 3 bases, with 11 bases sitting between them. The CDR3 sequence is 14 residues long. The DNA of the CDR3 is TGTGCCAGCTCTGACTTTGGCTATAATTCACCCCTCCACTTT. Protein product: CASSDFGYNSPLHF. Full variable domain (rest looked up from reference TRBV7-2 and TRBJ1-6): GAGVSQSPSNKVTEKGKDVELRCDPISGHTALYWYRQSLGQGLEFLIYFQGNSAPDKSGLPSDRFSAERTGGSVSTLTIQRTQQEDSAVYLCASSDFGYNSPLHFGNGTRLTVT.

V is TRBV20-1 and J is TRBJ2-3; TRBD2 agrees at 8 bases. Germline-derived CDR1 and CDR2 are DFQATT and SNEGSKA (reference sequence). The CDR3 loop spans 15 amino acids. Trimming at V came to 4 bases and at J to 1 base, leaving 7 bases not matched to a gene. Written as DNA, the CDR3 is TGCAGTGCTAAAAATAGCGGGGCAGGCACAGATACGCAGTATTTT. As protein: CSAKNSGAGTDTQYF.

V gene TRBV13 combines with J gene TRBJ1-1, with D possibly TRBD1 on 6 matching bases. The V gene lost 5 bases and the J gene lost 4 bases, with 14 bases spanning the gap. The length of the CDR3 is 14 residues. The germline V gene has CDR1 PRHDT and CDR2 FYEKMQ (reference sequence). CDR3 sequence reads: CASSPQGWATEAFF. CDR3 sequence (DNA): TGTGCCAGCAGCCCCCAGGGGTGGGCCACTGAAGCTTTCTTT.

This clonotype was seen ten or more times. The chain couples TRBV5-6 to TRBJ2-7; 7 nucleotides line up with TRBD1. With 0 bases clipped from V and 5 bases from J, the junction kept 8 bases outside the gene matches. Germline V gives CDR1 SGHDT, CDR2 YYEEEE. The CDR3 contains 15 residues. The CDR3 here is CASSLAVRGSDEQYF. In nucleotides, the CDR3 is TGTGCCAGCAGCTTGGCCGTCAGGGGGTCCGACGAGCAGTACTTC.

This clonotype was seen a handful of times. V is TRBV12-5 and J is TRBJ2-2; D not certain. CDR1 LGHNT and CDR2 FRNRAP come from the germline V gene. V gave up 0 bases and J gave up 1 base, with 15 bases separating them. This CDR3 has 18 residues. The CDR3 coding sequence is TGTGCTAGTGGTTTGGTACAAGGGTTTGCGGAGAACACCGGGGAGCTGTTTTTT. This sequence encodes CASGLVQGFAENTGELFF. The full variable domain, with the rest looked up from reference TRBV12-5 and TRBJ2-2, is DARVTQTPRHKVTEMGQEVTMRCQPILGHNTVFWYRQTMMQGLELLAYFRNRAPLDDSGMPKDRFSAEMPDATLATLKIQPSEPRDSAVYFCASGLVQGFAENTGELFFGEGSRLTVL.

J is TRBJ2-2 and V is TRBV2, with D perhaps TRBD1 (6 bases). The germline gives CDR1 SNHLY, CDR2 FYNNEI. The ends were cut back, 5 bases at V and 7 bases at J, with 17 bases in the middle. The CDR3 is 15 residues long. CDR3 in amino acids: CASSPDRMESGELFF. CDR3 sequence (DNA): TGTGCCAGCAGTCCCGACAGGATGGAGAGCGGGGAGCTGTTTTTT.

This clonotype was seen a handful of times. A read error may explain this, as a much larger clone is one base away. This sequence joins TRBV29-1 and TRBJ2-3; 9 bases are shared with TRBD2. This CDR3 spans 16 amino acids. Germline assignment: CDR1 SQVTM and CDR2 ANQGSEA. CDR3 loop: CSDEDLLREGLDTQYF. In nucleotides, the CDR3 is TGCAGCGATGAAGATCTTTTGCGGGAGGGTTTGGATACGCAGTATTTT.

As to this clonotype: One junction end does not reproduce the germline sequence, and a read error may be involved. The CDR3 reads CASSSPTQGIYERYF. The CDR3 DNA sequence: TGTGCCAGCAGCTCTCCGACCCAAGGAATCTACGAGCGGTACTTC. The chain joins TRBV7-9 to TRBJ2-7; the D is unclear. CDR3 length equals 15 residues. Germline CDR1 SEHNR, CDR2 FQNEAQ (reference sequence).

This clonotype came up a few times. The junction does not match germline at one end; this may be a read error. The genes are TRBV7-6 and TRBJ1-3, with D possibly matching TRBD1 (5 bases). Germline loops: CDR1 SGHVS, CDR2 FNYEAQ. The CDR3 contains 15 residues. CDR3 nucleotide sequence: TGTGCCAGCAGCCCGGTTCAGGGCTCTGGAAACACCATGTATTTT. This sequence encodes CASSPVQGSGNTMYF.

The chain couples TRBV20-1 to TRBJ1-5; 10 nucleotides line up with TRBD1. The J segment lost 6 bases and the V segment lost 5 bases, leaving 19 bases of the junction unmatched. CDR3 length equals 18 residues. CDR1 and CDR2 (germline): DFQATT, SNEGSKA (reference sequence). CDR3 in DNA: TGCAGTGCTCGACCCCGACAGGGGGCTAATTTGCTTCTTCAGCCCCAGCATTTT. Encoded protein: CSARPRQGANLLLQPQHF.

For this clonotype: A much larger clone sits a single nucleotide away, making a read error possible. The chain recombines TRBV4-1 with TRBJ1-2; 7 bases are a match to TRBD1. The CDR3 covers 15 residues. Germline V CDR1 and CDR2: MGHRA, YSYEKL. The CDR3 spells CASSPRQGGHYGYAF. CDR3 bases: TGCGCCAGCAGCCCGCGACAGGGAGGGCACTATGGCTACGCCTTC.

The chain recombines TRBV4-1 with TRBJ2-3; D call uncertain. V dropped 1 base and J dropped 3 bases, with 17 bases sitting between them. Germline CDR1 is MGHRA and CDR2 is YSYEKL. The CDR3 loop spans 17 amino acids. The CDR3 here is CASSQVGARVITDTQYF. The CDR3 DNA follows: TGCGCCAGCAGCCAAGTGGGCGCTAGGGTGATTACAGATACGCAGTATTTT.

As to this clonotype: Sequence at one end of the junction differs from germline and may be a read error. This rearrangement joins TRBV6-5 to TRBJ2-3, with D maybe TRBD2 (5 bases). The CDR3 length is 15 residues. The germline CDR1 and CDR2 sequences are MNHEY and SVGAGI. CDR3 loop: CASSSTGTGKDTQYF. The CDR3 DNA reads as TGTGCCAGCAGTTCGACGGGAACTGGTAAAGATACACAGTATTTT.

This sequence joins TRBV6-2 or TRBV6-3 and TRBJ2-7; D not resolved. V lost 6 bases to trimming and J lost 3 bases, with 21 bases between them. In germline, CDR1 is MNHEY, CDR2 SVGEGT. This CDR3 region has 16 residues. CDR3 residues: CASSEEGAFTLYEQYF. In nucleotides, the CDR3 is TGTGCCAGCAGCGAGGAAGGAGCCTTTACTCTCTACGAGCAGTACTTC.

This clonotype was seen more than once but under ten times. The CDR3 protein is CASSLGPGNTETYEQYF. The CDR3 DNA is TGTGCCAGCAGTTTAGGCCCAGGGAACACAGAGACCTACGAGCAGTACTTC. This chain joins TRBV28 and TRBJ2-7; possible D gene TRBD1, 5 bases. Trimming took 2 bases from V and 2 from J, leaving 19 bases between them. CDR3 length: 17 amino acids. The germline V gene has CDR1 MDHEN and CDR2 SYDVKM.

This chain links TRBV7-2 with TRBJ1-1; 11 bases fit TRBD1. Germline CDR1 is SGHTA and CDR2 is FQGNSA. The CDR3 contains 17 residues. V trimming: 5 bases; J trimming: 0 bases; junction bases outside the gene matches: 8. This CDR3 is CASSRRTGGFMNTEAFF. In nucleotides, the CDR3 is TGTGCCAGCAGCCGTCGGACAGGGGGCTTCATGAACACTGAAGCTTTCTTT.

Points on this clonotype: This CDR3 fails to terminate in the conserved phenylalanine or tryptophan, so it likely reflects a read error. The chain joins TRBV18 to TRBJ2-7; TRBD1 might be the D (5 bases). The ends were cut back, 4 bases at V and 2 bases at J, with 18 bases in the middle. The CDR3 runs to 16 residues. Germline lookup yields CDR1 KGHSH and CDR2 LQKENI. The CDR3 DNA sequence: TGTGCCAGCTCACAACAGGCAATTGACCTAACCTACGAGCAGTACCTC. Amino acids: CASSQQAIDLTYEQYL.

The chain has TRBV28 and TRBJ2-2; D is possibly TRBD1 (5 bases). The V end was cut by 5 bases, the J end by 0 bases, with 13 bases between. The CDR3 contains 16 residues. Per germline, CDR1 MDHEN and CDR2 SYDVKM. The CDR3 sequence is CASSPDTSANTGELFF. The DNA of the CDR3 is TGTGCCAGCAGTCCGGACACGAGCGCGAACACCGGGGAGCTGTTTTTT. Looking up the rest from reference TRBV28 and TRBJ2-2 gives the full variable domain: DVKVTQSSRYLVKRTGEKVFLECVQDMDHENMFWYRQDPGLGLRLIYFSYDVKMKEKGDIPEGYSVSREKKERFSLILESASTNQTSMYLCASSPDTSANTGELFFGEGSRLTVL.

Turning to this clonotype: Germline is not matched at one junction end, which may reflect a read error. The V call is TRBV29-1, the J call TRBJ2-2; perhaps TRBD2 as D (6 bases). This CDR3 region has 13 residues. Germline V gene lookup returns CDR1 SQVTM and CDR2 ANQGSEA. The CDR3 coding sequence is TGCAGCGTTCGGGACGTCGGCACCGGGGGGCTGTTTTTT. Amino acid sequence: CSVRDVGTGGLFF.